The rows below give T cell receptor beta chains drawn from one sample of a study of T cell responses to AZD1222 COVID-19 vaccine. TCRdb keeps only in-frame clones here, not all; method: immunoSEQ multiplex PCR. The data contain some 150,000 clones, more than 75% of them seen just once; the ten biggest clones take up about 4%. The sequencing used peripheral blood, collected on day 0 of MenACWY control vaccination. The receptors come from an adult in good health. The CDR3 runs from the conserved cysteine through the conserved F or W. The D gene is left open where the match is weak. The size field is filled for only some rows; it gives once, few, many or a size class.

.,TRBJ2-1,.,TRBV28,TGTGCCAGCAGTTTTCATGGGGGGAGGAATGAGCAGTTCTTC,CASSFHGGRNEQFF
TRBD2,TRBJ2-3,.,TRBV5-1,TGCGCCAGCAGCTATTATAGCGGGGGGTCAGATACGCAGTATTTT,CASSYYSGGSDTQYF
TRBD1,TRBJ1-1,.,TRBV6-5,TGTGCCAGCCTCCCGGGGACAGTTCAGAACACTGAAGCTTTCTTT,CASLPGTVQNTEAFF
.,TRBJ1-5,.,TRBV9,TGTGCCAGCAGCGCCGACCTCAAGCAGCCCCAGCATTTT,CASSADLKQPQHF
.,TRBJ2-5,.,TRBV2,TGTGCCAGCAGTAGGGGGGGTGAGACCCAGTACTTC,CASSRGGETQYF
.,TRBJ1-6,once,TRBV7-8,TGTGCCAGCAGCTTACGGGGTTATAATTCACCCCTCCACTTT,CASSLRGYNSPLHF
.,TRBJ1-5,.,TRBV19,TGTGCCAGTAGTATAGTTGGGGGGCCGGATCAGCCCCAGCATTTT,CASSIVGGPDQPQHF
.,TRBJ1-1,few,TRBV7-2,TGTGCCAGCAGCTTAGGAGGGAAAACTGAAGCTTTCTTT,CASSLGGKTEAFF
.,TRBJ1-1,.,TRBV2,TGTGCCAGCAGTGTGATCCTTGAAGCTTTCTTT,CASSVILEAFF
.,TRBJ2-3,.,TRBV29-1,TGCAGCGTTCCAGGAGATTGGGGAGCAGATACGCAGTATTTT,CSVPGDWGADTQYF
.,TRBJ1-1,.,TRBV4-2,TGTGCCAGCAGCCAAGTCGACAGGATGAACACTGAAGCTTTCTTT,CASSQVDRMNTEAFF
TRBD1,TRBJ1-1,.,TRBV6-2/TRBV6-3,TGTGCCAGCAGTTACCCGCGGACAGGGAAGTTGGTAGCTTTCTTT,CASSYPRTGKLVAFF
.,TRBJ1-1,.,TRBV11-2,TGTGCCAGCAGCAATTCGGAAGTGGGGAGGGCTTTCTTT,CASSNSEVGRAFF
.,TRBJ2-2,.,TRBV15,TGTGCCACCAGCAGGGCCGGCAGGGAGGACACCGGGGAGCTGTTTTTT,CATSRAGREDTGELFF
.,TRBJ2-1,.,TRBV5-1,TGCGCCAGCAGACTCGACATCTACAATGAGCAGTTCTTC,CASRLDIYNEQFF